This T cell receptor (beta chain) was recovered during a study of blood T cell repertoires in COVID-19. V shed 2 bases and J 6 bases; nucleotides not matched to a gene: 5. The CDR3 extends over 16 amino acids. CDR1 and CDR2 from the germline V gene are ENHRY and SYGVKD. Method: immunoSEQ multiplex PCR; TCRdb's copy keeps in-frame clones and lacks some. The sample lists 70,000 to 80,000 clones; under 95% were seen once. V usage is TRBV10-3 and J usage is TRBJ1-6; TRBD1 matches 9 bases. The source material was peripheral blood. The source is a human donor in a cohort sampled during active COVID-19. The CDR3 nucleotides read TGTGCCATCAGTGAGGGACCGGGACAGGGTAATTCACCCCTCCACTTT. It codes for CAISEGPGQGNSPLHF.